The 8 T cell receptor beta chains below all came from one sample that was sequenced in a study of T cell repertoires in cytomegalovirus infection. MiXCR, run by TCRdb on the reads, gives a single entry per CDR3 protein. This sample has approximately 500,000 distinct CDR3 sequences, with 15% to 20% found just once. The specimen sequenced was CD8+ T cells from PBMCs. These receptors all stem from a human donor in good health (CMV status not recorded). Some clones in this sample may be carry-over from other donors' samples.

This clonotype has only one observation. The junction differs from germline at one of its ends, possibly a read error. V and J are TRBV6-1 and TRBJ1-1, with a weak D call TRBD1 (5 bases). This CDR3 region has 17 residues. The germline CDR1 and CDR2 sequences are MNHNS and SASEGT. CDR3 loop: CASSERVGRMKNTGAFF. The CDR3 DNA reads TGTGCCAGCAGTGAAAGGGTGGGGCGAATGAAGAACACTGGAGCTTTCTTT.

The chain joins TRBV6-4 to TRBJ1-3; 9 positions match TRBD1. Germline lookup yields CDR1 MRHNA and CDR2 SNTAGT. V lost 0 bases and J lost 0; bases outside the gene matches: 9. The CDR3 loop spans 19 amino acids. The CDR3 DNA reads TGTGCCAGCAGTGACTCAAGGGACAGGGTAATCATCTCTGGAAACACCATATATTTT. It yields the protein CASSDSRDRVIISGNTIYF.

The rearrangement joins TRBV27 to TRBJ2-1; TRBD2 agrees at 7 bases. The germline V gene has CDR1 MNHEY and CDR2 SMNVEV (reference sequence). The ends lost 2 bases at V and 7 bases at J; junction bases unmatched: 5. The CDR3 totals 14 residues. The CDR3: CASSLGDYKNEQFF. The CDR3 bases are TGTGCCAGCAGTTTAGGGGACTACAAGAATGAGCAGTTCTTC.

The V call is TRBV5-1, the J call TRBJ2-6; TRBD2 aligns across 7 bases. V lost 0 bases and J lost 2; bases outside the gene matches: 8. Germline CDR1 is SGHRS and CDR2 is YFSETQ. The CDR3 loop spans 18 amino acids. This CDR3 reads CASSLGSWGGTGANVLTF. Written as DNA, the CDR3 is TGCGCCAGCAGCTTGGGCTCCTGGGGAGGGACTGGGGCCAACGTCCTGACTTTC.

The table lists this clonotype with a few counts. The chain employs TRBV12-5 and TRBJ1-5, with 8 bases identical to TRBD1. V was clipped by 1 base and J by 9 bases; unmatched bases: 14. CDR1 and CDR2 from the germline V gene are LGHNT and FRNRAP. The CDR3 covers 17 residues. CDR3 loop: CASGLDVGTGGLRPQHF. CDR3 nucleotides: TGTGCTAGTGGTTTGGACGTCGGGACAGGTGGACTCCGGCCCCAGCATTTT.

This clonotype came up many times. The chain joins TRBV7-3 to TRBJ1-1; D not certain. CDR3 length: 14 amino acids. From germline, CDR1 is SGHTA and CDR2 FQGTGA. V lost 2 bases and J 3 bases, leaving 10 bases between the germline ends. CDR3 bases: TGTGCCAGCAGCTTAGCGGGGTCGGACACTGAAGCTTTCTTT. Amino acid sequence: CASSLAGSDTEAFF.

CDR3 nucleotide sequence: TGTGCCAGCAGCTTAAAGAGGCAGGGGAATTCCTATGGCTACACCTTC. This encodes CASSLKRQGNSYGYTF. V and J are TRBV7-9 and TRBJ1-2; TRBD1 is a possible D gene (6 bases). Germline CDR1 SEHNR, CDR2 FQNEAQ (reference sequence). The CDR3 covers 16 residues. Deletions cut 2 bases from V and 4 bases from J, with 17 bases between.

This clonotype has just a few counts. The J gene is TRBJ2-7, the V gene TRBV28; D may be TRBD1 (6 bases). CDR1 and CDR2 (germline): MDHEN, SYDVKM. The CDR3 consists of 14 residues. Trimming pared 6 bases from V and 0 bases from J, leaving 12 bases between. The CDR3 sequence is CASSRDIYSYEQYF. The CDR3 DNA is TGTGCCAGCAGCCGGGACATTTACTCCTACGAGCAGTACTTC. The variable domain in full, completed from reference TRBV28 and TRBJ2-7, reads DVKVTQSSRYLVKRTGEKVFLECVQDMDHENMFWYRQDPGLGLRLIYFSYDVKMKEKGDIPEGYSVSREKKERFSLILESASTNQTSMYLCASSRDIYSYEQYFGPGTRLTVT.